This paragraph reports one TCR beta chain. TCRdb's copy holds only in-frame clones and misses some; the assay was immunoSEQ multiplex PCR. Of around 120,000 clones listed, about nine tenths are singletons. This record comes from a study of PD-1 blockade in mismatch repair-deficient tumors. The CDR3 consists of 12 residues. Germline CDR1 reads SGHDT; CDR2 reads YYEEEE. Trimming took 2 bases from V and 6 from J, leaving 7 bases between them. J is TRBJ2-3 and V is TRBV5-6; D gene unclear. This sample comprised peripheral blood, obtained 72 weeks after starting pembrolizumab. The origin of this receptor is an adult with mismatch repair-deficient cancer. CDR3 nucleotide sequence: TGTGCCAGCAGCTTACCGGGCGATACGCAGTATTTT. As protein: CASSLPGDTQYF.